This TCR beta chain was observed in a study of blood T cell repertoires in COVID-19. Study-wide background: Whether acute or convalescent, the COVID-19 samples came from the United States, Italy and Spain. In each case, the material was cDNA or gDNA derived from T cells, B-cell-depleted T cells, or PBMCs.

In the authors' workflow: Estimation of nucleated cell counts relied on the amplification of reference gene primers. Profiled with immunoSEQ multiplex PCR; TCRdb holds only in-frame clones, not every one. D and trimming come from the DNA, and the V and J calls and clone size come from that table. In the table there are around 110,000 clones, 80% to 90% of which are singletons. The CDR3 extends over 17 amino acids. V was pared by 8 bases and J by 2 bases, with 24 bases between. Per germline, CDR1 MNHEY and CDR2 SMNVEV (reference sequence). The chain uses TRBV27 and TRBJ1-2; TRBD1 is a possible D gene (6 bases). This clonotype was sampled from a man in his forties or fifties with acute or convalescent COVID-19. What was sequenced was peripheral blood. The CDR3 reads CASVLRRIGTSNYGYTF. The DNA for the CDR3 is TGTGCCAGCGTCCTCCGAAGGATAGGGACAAGCAACTATGGCTACACCTTC.